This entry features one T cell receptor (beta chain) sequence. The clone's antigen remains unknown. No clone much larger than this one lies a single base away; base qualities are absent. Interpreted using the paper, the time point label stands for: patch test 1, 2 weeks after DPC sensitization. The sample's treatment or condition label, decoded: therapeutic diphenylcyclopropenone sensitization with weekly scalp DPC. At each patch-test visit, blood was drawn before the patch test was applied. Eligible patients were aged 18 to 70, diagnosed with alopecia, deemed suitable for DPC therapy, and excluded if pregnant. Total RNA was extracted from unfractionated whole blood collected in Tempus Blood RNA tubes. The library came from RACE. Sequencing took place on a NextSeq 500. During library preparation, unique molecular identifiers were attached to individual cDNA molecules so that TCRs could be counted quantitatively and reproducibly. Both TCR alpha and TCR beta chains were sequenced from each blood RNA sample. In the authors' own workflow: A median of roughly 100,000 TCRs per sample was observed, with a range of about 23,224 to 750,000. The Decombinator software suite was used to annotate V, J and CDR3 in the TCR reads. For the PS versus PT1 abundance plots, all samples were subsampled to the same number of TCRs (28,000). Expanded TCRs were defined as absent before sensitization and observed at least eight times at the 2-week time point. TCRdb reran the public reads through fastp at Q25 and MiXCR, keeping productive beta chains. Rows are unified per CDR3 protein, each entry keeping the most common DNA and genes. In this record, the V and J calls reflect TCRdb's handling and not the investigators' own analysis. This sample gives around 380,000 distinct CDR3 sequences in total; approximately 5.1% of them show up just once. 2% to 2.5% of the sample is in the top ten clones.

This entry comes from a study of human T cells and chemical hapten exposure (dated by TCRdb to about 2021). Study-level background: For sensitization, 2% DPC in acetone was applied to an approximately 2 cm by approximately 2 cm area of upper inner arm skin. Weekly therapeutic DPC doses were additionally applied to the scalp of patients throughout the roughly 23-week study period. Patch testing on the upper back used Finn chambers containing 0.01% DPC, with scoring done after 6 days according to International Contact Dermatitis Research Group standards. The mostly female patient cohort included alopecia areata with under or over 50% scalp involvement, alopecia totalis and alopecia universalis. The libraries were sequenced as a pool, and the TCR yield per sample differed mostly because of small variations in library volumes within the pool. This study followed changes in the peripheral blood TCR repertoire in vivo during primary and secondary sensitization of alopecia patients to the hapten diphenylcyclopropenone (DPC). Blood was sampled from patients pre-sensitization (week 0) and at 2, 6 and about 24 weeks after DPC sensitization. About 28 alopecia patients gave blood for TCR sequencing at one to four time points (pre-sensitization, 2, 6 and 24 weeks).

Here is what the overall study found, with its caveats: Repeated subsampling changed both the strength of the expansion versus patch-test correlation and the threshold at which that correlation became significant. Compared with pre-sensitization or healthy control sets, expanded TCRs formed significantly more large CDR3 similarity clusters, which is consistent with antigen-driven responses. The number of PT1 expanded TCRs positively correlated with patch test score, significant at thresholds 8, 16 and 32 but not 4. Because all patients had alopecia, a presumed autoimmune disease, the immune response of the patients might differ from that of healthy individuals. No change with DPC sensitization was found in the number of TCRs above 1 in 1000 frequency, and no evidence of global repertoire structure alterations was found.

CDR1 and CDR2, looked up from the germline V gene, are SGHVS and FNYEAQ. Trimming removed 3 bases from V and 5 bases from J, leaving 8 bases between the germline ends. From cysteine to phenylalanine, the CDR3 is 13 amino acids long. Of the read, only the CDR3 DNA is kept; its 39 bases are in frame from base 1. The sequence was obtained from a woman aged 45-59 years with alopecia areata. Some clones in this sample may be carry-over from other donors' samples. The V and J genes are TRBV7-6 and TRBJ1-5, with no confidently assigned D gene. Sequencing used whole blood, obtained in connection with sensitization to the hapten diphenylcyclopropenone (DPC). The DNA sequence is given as TGTGCCAGCAGCTTTAGGGCGGATCAGCCCCAGCATTTT. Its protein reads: CASSFRADQPQHF.